The present T cell receptor beta chain was sequenced within a study of yellow fever vaccine responses in identical twins. Study-level results: Vaccine-induced T cell responses in twins were reportedly observed to appear partly convergent, partly personalized.

As concerns this clonotype: Its antigen is unknown.

The germline CDR1 and CDR2 sequences are SNHLY and FYNNEI. The CDR3 is 13 residues long. Losses at the gene ends were 6 bases for V and 14 bases for J; bases not matched to a gene: 12. TCRdb recomputed calls from the RT-PCR reads with MiXCR, one row per CDR3 protein. The table lists more than 30,000 distinct CDR3 sequences, less than 70% of them singletons. The rearrangement links TRBV2 to TRBJ2-1; 8 nucleotides line up with TRBD1. This sequence originates from a young woman who received the yellow fever vaccine. The sequencing here drew on T cells from blood (PBMCs), unsorted or a sorted subset (not recorded which), taken before or after yellow fever vaccination (not recorded which). This CDR3 reads CASRDGTGLEEFF. The CDR3 DNA reads TGTGCCAGCAGAGATGGGACAGGCCTAGAGGAGTTCTTC.